Reported below is one T cell receptor beta chain. This clonotype was recorded at least ten times. The target of this receptor is not known. Base-call qualities are not available, and no considerably larger clone is one nucleotide away. The sample originates from a study of T cell repertoires in cytomegalovirus infection (dated by TCRdb to between 2017 and 2020). Turning to the overall study: Donor HLA type was relevant to the analysis, as public TCR beta signatures indicated carriage of CMV infection together with the matching HLA type.

The germline V gene gives CDR1 as SGHTA and CDR2 as FQGNSA. V is reduced by 7 bases and J by 5 bases, leaving a spacing of 14 bases between them. The CDR3 sequence holds 13 residues, the cysteine and phenylalanine included. Only the CDR3 DNA is retained, 39 bases long and in frame from the first base. The instrument was an Illumina HiSeq 1500. TCRdb reprocessing: public reads trimmed at Q25 with fastp, clones called with MiXCR, in-frame beta chains kept. Each entry is one CDR3 protein sequence, shown with its most common DNA and genes. The sample data list 300,000 to 400,000 distinct CDR3 sequences, and less than 20% of these were observed just once. The biggest ten clones account for under 9% of the sample. Results and caveats for the whole study, not just this receptor: The ex vivo response was dominated by HLA-C-restricted CMV-specific TCR beta clonotypes, and the single most frequent clonotype in two of eight donors was supplied by these HLA-C-restricted clonotypes. In both this cohort and an independent roughly 350-donor cohort, the cumulative frequency of public TCR beta family members distinguished carriers of CMV infection plus the relevant HLA type.

The source material was PBMCs. The clonotype originates from a human donor in good health (CMV status not recorded). Some clones in this sample may be carry-over from other donors' samples. Recombination linked TRBV7-2 to TRBJ1-2; TRBD1 is a weak D gene call, 5 bases matching. The nucleotides are TGTGCCAGCACCCTTCAGGGAGGTTATGGCTACACCTTC. It codes for CASTLQGGYGYTF.